These T cell receptor beta chains were read from a single sample in a study of shared clonotypes between healthy human individuals. Clones were read by immunoSEQ multiplex PCR, and TCRdb kept only the in-frame ones, dropping some. Of 1 million to 1.2 million clones listed, around three quarters are singletons. Source material: memory CD4+ T cells from PBMCs. The receptors stem from a man between 18 and 29 years old in good health. Some clones in this sample may be carry-over from other donors' samples. The CDR3 runs from the conserved cysteine through the conserved F or W. D genes are given only for firm matches. Size is omitted from some rows. Given values are once, few, many or a class for expanded clones.

clone size | J gene | V gene | D gene | CDR3 protein | CDR3 DNA
- | TRBJ2-1 | TRBV5-1 | TRBD2 | CASSWSLAGYHNEQFF | TGCGCCAGCAGCTGGTCTCTAGCGGGCTACCACAATGAGCAGTTCTTC
- | TRBJ2-5 | TRBV2 | TRBD1 | CASSEGTGGETQYF | TGTGCCAGCAGTGAAGGGACAGGGGGAGAGACCCAGTACTTC
- | TRBJ2-5 | TRBV29-1 | TRBD1 | CSVSQGAETQYF | TGCAGCGTCTCACAGGGGGCAGAGACCCAGTACTTC
- | TRBJ2-1 | TRBV5-1 | TRBD2 | CASSLEGTSGGKQFF | TGCGCCAGCAGCTTGGAGGGGACTAGCGGAGGGAAGCAGTTCTTC
- | TRBJ2-1 | TRBV10-1 | TRBD2 | CASSESSGGAYNEQFF | TGCGCCAGCAGTGAGTCTAGCGGGGGAGCCTACAATGAGCAGTTCTTC
- | TRBJ1-5 | TRBV7-6 | - | CASSQVLSNQPQHF | TGTGCCAGCAGCCAGGTGCTAAGCAATCAGCCCCAGCATTTT
- | TRBJ1-5 | TRBV18 | - | CASSPDRSDQPQHF | TGTGCCAGCTCACCCGACAGGTCAGATCAGCCCCAGCATTTT
- | TRBJ1-5 | TRBV7-8 | TRBD1 | CASSPRTGYSNQPQHF | TGTGCCAGCAGCCCGAGGACAGGGTATAGCAATCAGCCCCAGCATTTT
- | TRBJ1-1 | TRBV11-2 | - | CASSLDPRGKDTEAFF | TGTGCCAGCAGCTTAGACCCCAGGGGAAAGGACACTGAAGCTTTCTTT
- | TRBJ2-1 | TRBV27 | TRBD1 | CASSTRDRGGGNEQFF | TGTGCCAGCAGCACCCGGGACAGGGGCGGTGGGAATGAGCAGTTCTTC
- | TRBJ2-7 | TRBV28 | - | CATQLGESYEQYF | TGTGCCACCCAATTGGGCGAGTCCTACGAGCAGTACTTC
few | TRBJ1-5 | TRBV27 | - | CASSFRGRRGYGDQPQHF | TGTGCCAGCAGTTTTCGGGGGCGCAGGGGATATGGAGATCAGCCCCAGCATTTT
few | TRBJ2-5 | TRBV4-1 | TRBD1 | CASSQDRGLQETQYF | TGCGCCAGCAGCCAGGACAGGGGGCTCCAAGAGACCCAGTACTTC
- | TRBJ2-1 | TRBV29-1 | - | CSAIGGSAAYNEQFF | TGCAGCGCCATCGGGGGTTCCGCGGCCTACAATGAGCAGTTCTTC
- | TRBJ1-3 | TRBV7-3 | - | CASSFDHTGTIYF | TGTGCCAGCAGCTTCGACCACACTGGCACCATATATTTT
- | TRBJ2-2 | TRBV28 | - | CASSREHYRKINTGELFF | TGTGCCAGCAGTCGCGAACACTACCGGAAGATTAACACCGGGGAGCTGTTTTTT
- | TRBJ2-7 | TRBV6-5 | TRBD2 | CASSFSSGRAGEQYF | TGTGCCAGCAGTTTCTCTAGCGGGAGGGCAGGGGAGCAGTACTTC
- | TRBJ2-3 | TRBV28 | TRBD2 | CASSLTGTSGVPQYF | TGTGCCAGCAGTTTGACCGGGACTAGCGGTGTTCCGCAGTATTTT